This entry lists 25 T cell receptor beta chains sequenced from one sample in a study of blood T cell repertoires in COVID-19. The data were produced by immunoSEQ multiplex PCR, yet TCRdb's version contains in-frame clones alone and is incomplete. The table has 90,000 to 150,000 clones, 65% to 90% seen once. Sequenced: peripheral blood. These receptors were taken from a man aged 80 or over with acute or convalescent COVID-19.

J is TRBJ1-1 and V is TRBV11-2, with D uncertain. The CDR3 is made up of 14 amino acids. Germline values: CDR1 SGHAT, CDR2 FQNNGV. V was trimmed by 1 base and J by 8 bases, leaving 14 bases between them. The CDR3 is CASSLGTAQQEAFF. CDR3 nucleotides: TGTGCCAGCAGCTTAGGCACTGCGCAACAGGAAGCTTTCTTT.

The J gene is TRBJ1-5, the V gene TRBV5-8; 8 bases fit TRBD1. After removal of 5 bases from V and 2 bases from J, the junction contained 6 bases not matched to a gene. Germline V lookup: CDR1 SGHTS, CDR2 YDEGEE. The CDR3 sequence is 15 residues long. As DNA, the CDR3 is TGTGCCAGCAGTAAGGACAGGGTCGGCAATCAGCCCCAGCATTTT. Its protein is CASSKDRVGNQPQHF.

This chain connects TRBV9 to TRBJ2-2; D is ambiguous. V lost 3 bases and J lost 3, with 12 bases in between. The CDR3 loop spans 15 amino acids. Germline values: CDR1 SGDLS, CDR2 YYNGEE. The CDR3 protein is CASSEGVTYTGELFF. CDR3 nucleotides: TGTGCCAGCAGCGAAGGAGTCACTTACACCGGGGAGCTGTTTTTT.

This rearrangement joins TRBV28 to TRBJ1-1; the D gene is possibly TRBD1 (6 bases). Trimming shortened V by 6 bases and J by 1 base, and 12 bases separated the two germline ends. CDR3 length: 14 amino acids. Germline V CDR1 and CDR2: MDHEN, SYDVKM. The CDR3 loop is CASRAGGGNTEAFF. CDR3 nucleotide sequence: TGTGCCAGCAGAGCGGGGGGCGGGAACACTGAAGCTTTCTTT. Combining the CDR3 with reference TRBV28 and TRBJ1-1 gives the whole variable domain DVKVTQSSRYLVKRTGEKVFLECVQDMDHENMFWYRQDPGLGLRLIYFSYDVKMKEKGDIPEGYSVSREKKERFSLILESASTNQTSMYLCASRAGGGNTEAFFGQGTRLTVV.

The rearrangement links TRBV5-5 to TRBJ2-5; D unclear. CDR3 length: 13 amino acids. Trimming cost V 0 bases and J 3 bases, with 6 bases left between them. CDR1 and CDR2 (germline): SGHKS, YYEKEE (reference sequence). The CDR3, as DNA: TGTGCCAGCAGCTTGGGGTCAGAAGAGACCCAGTACTTC. Translated: CASSLGSEETQYF.

This chain connects TRBV29-1 to TRBJ2-1, with 9 bases identical to TRBD2. The CDR3 consists of 11 residues. CDR1 is SQVTM and CDR2 is ANQGSEA in the germline V gene. The CDR3 loop reads CSGTSSYEQFF. In nucleotides, the CDR3 is TGCTCAGGGACTAGCTCATATGAGCAGTTCTTC.

The CDR3, as DNA: TGTGCCAGCAGCTTAGAATCGCGGGCGGGGGGCGGCGGGGAGCTGTTTTTT. Amino acids: CASSLESRAGGGGELFF. This rearrangement joins TRBV11-2 to TRBJ2-2, with 8 bases aligning to TRBD2. The CDR3 contains 17 residues. Germline CDR1 reads SGHAT; CDR2 reads FQNNGV. With V trimmed by 0 bases and J by 7 bases, 10 bases remained unmatched.

The chain has TRBV4-2 and TRBJ1-2; 8 bases agree with TRBD1. There are 16 residues in the CDR3. The V gene end was trimmed by 0 bases and the J gene end by 8 bases; junction bases not matched to a gene: 11. Germline assignment: CDR1 LGHNA and CDR2 YNFKEQ. CDR3 nucleotides: TGTGCCAGCAGCCAAGAAACAGGGGGGACGGTTGGCGGCTACACCTTC. It is translated as CASSQETGGTVGGYTF.

The chain carries TRBV4-1 and TRBJ2-7; tentatively, D is TRBD2 (7 bases). The V end lost 8 bases, the J end lost 3 bases, and 20 bases lay between the germline ends. This CDR3 has 15 amino acids. Germline CDR1 reads MGHRA; CDR2 reads YSYEKL. Here the CDR3 reads CASRKAGALIYEQYF. CDR3 bases: TGCGCCAGCCGCAAGGCGGGGGCGCTTATCTACGAGCAGTACTTC.

This clone was recorded at least ten times. The genes are TRBV2 and TRBJ2-7, with D possibly TRBD2 on 6 matching bases. The germline gives CDR1 SNHLY, CDR2 FYNNEI. The CDR3 extends over 14 amino acids. V gave up 6 bases and J gave up 6 bases, with 18 bases separating them. CDR3 protein: CASSRGEDRGEQYF. The CDR3 DNA sequence: TGTGCCAGCAGCCGAGGGGAGGACCGGGGCGAGCAGTACTTC.

In this sample, this clone turned up a few times. This chain uses TRBV12-3 or TRBV12-4 with TRBJ1-2; possibly TRBD1 for D (5 bases). This CDR3 comprises 13 residues. V was clipped by 2 bases and J by 7 bases, with 11 bases between them. The CDR3 region has the DNA TGTGCCAGCAGTTTAAGGGGTGGTGGTGGCTACACCTTC. Translation gives CASSLRGGGGYTF.

The rearrangement joins TRBV11-2 to TRBJ1-3; the match to TRBD1 covers 7 bases. The germline CDR1 and CDR2 sequences are SGHAT and FQNNGV. The CDR3 totals 17 residues. V dropped 5 bases and J dropped 0; count of bases not matched to a gene: 10. CDR3 sequence (DNA): TGTGCCAGCAGCGTTGACGGACAGGCCCTCTCTGGAAACACCATATATTTT. It specifies CASSVDGQALSGNTIYF.

The chain recombines TRBV25-1 with TRBJ1-2; no clear D gene. CDR3 length: 15 residues. Trimming removed 3 bases at V and 1 base at J, with 12 bases between. CDR1 is MGHDK and CDR2 is SYGVNS in the germline V gene. In DNA form, the CDR3 reads TGTGCCAGCAGTGACGGTCAATTCATTAACTATGGCTACACCTTC. It specifies CASSDGQFINYGYTF.

In DNA form, the CDR3 reads TGTGCCAGCAGTTTAGCGTCCCGCACTGAAGCTTTCTTT. It yields the protein CASSLASRTEAFF. The V gene is TRBV12-3 or TRBV12-4, the J gene TRBJ1-1; no reliable D call. The CDR3 runs to 13 residues. V lost 0 bases and J 4 bases, leaving 6 bases between the germline ends.

The chain has TRBV6-4 and TRBJ2-5; TRBD2 matches 7 bases. V shed 4 bases, J shed 5 bases, and the junction held 10 bases outside the gene matches. The CDR3 is 15 residues long. Looked up from germline, CDR1 is MRHNA and CDR2 is SNTAGT. The CDR3 DNA reads TGTGCCAGCAGTGTTAGGCGGGAGTTCCGGGAGACCCAGTACTTC. Protein product: CASSVRREFRETQYF.

The chain employs TRBV11-2 and TRBJ2-3, with 11 positions matching TRBD2. CDR3 length: 15 residues. Trimming at V came to 2 bases and at J to 4 bases, leaving 2 bases not matched to a gene. CDR1 is SGHAT and CDR2 is FQNNGV in the germline V gene. The CDR3 nucleotides read TGTGCCAGCAGCTTAACTAGCGGGGGTCCAGATACGCAGTATTTT. It translates to CASSLTSGGPDTQYF.

The genes are TRBV5-6 and TRBJ1-1, with D maybe TRBD1 (6 bases). Trimming stripped 4 bases from V and 3 bases from J, with 16 bases between. This CDR3 contains 15 residues. Germline V gives CDR1 SGHDT, CDR2 YYEEEE. Written as DNA, the CDR3 is TGTGCCAGCAGCGGAACAGGGTTTGGAGACACTGAAGCTTTCTTT. It encodes CASSGTGFGDTEAFF.

The CDR3 nucleotides are TGTGCCAGCAGTTCCTCTGACAGGGGCGGTCTCGATGGCTACACCTTC. This sequence encodes CASSSSDRGGLDGYTF. The J gene is TRBJ1-2, the V gene TRBV6-6; 8 bases are shared with TRBD1. The V gene end was trimmed by 4 bases and the J gene end by 6 bases; junction bases not matched to a gene: 13. Germline values: CDR1 MNHNY, CDR2 SVGAGI (reference sequence). The CDR3 runs to 16 residues.

This chain connects TRBV7-9 to TRBJ2-2; possibly TRBD2 for D (6 bases). With 9 bases removed from V and 0 bases from J, the gap between germline ends came to 14 bases. This CDR3 is built from 15 residues. CDR1 and CDR2 from the germline V gene are SEHNR and FQNEAQ (reference sequence). The CDR3 DNA is TGTGCCAGTCTCCCAGGAGGGGCGAACACCGGGGAGCTGTTTTTT. Translated: CASLPGGANTGELFF.

The chain combines TRBV7-6 with TRBJ2-3; TRBD2 matches at 12 bases. The V gene end was trimmed by 3 bases and the J gene end by 0 bases; junction bases not matched to a gene: 7. Germline CDR1 reads SGHVS; CDR2 reads FNYEAQ. The CDR3 totals 18 residues. CDR3 loop: CASSFRLAGATSTDTQYF. CDR3 DNA sequence: TGTGCCAGCAGCTTCCGACTAGCGGGGGCCACTAGCACAGATACGCAGTATTTT.

J is TRBJ2-1 and V is TRBV7-9; 7 bases fit TRBD2. Trimming cost V 4 bases and J 5 bases; bases outside gene matches: 11. Looked up from germline, CDR1 is SEHNR and CDR2 is FQNEAQ (reference sequence). The CDR3 contains 16 residues. The CDR3 DNA reads TGTGCCAGCAGCTCAGGACCGGGACTACCGGACAATGAGCAGTTCTTC. It is translated as CASSSGPGLPDNEQFF.

J is TRBJ2-7 and V is TRBV5-1, with 12 bases matching TRBD1. This CDR3 region has 17 residues. In germline, CDR1 is SGHRS, CDR2 YFSETQ. Losses at the gene ends were 5 bases for V and 5 bases for J; bases not matched to a gene: 14. The CDR3 DNA is TGCGCCAGCAGACCCGGGACAGGGGGCGGAAGAATACACGAGCAGTACTTC. Protein product: CASRPGTGGGRIHEQYF.

This sequence joins TRBV5-1 and TRBJ2-1; 7 nucleotides match TRBD1. With 3 bases clipped from V and 5 bases from J, the junction kept 8 bases outside the gene matches. Germline values: CDR1 SGHRS, CDR2 YFSETQ. The CDR3 is 15 amino acids. The CDR3 bases are TGCGCCAGCAGCTCGGTCGGACAGGCGAACAATGAGCAGTTCTTC. Translated: CASSSVGQANNEQFF.

V and J are TRBV10-1 and TRBJ1-1, with 11 bases aligning to TRBD1. The CDR3 has 15 residues. J gave up 5 bases and V 5 bases, and 7 bases lay outside the gene matches. Germline assignment: CDR1 WNHNN and CDR2 SYGVQD (reference sequence). The CDR3 region is CASSTGTGGGTEAFF. CDR3 DNA: TGCGCCAGCAGTACCGGGACAGGGGGTGGGACTGAAGCTTTCTTT.

V usage is TRBV10-3 and J usage is TRBJ1-6; D unresolved. The germline V gene has CDR1 ENHRY and CDR2 SYGVKD. The CDR3 totals 14 residues. Trimming left V 4 bases short and J 0 bases short, with 4 bases between. In DNA, the CDR3 is TGTGCCATCAGTGGGAGCTCCTATAATTCACCCCTCCACTTT. It codes for CAISGSSYNSPLHF.